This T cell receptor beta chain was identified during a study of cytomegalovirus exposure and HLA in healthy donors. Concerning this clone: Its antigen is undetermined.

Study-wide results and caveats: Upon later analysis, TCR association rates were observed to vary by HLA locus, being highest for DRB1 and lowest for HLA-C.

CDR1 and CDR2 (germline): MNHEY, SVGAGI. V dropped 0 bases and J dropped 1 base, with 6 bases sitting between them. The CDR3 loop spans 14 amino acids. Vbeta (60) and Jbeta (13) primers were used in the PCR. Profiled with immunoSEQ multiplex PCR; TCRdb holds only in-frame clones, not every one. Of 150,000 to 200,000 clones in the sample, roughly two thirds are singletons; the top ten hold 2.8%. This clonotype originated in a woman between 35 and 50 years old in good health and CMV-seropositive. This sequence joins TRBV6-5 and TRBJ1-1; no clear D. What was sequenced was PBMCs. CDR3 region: CASSYSVRNTEAFF. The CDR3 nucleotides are TGTGCCAGCAGTTACTCAGTGAGGAACACTGAAGCTTTCTTT.